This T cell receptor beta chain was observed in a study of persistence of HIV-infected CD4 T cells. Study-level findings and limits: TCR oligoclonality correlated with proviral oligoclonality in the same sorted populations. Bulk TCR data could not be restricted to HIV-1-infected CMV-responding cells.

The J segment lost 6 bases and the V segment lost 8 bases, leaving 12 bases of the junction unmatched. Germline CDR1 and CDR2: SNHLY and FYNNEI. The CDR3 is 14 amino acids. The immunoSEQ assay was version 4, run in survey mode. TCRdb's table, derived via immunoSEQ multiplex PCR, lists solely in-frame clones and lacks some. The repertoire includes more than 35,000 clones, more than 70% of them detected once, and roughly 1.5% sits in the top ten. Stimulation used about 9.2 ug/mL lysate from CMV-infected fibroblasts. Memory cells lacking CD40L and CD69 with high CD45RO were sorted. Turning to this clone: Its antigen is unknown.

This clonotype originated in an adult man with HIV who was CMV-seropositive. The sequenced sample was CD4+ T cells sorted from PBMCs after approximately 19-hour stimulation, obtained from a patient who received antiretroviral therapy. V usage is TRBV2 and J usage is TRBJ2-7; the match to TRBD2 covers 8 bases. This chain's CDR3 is CASGGSGGITEQYF. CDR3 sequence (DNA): TGTGCCAGCGGAGGAAGCGGGGGCATAACCGAGCAGTACTTC.